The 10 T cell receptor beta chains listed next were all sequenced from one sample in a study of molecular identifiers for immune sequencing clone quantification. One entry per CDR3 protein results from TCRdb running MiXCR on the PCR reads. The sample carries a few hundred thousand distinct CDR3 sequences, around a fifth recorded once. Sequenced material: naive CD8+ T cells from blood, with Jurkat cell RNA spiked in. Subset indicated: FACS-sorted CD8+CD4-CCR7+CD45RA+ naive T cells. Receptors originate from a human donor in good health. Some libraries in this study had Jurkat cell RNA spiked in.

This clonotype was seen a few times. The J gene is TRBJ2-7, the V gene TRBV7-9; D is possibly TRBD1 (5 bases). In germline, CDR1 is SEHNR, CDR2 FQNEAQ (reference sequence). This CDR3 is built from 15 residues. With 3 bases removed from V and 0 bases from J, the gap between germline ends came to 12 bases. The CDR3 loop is CASSFPTVISYEQYF. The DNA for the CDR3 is TGTGCCAGCAGCTTCCCGACAGTAATCTCCTACGAGCAGTACTTC.

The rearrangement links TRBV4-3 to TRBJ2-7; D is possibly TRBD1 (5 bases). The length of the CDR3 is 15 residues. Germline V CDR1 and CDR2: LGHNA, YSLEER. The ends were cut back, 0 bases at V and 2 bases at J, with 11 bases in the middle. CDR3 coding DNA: TGCGCCAGCAGCCAAGAGAAACAGGTGACCTACGAGCAGTACTTC. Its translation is CASSQEKQVTYEQYF.

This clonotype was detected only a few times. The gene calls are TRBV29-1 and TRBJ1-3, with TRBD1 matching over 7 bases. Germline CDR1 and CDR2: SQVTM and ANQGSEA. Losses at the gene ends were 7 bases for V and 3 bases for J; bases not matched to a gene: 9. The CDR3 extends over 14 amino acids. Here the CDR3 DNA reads TGCAGCGGGTTAAACGGACAGGATGGAAACACCATATATTTT. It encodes CSGLNGQDGNTIYF.

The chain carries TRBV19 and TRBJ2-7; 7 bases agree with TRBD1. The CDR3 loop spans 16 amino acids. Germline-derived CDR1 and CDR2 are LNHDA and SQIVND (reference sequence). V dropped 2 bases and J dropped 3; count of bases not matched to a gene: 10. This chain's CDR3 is CASSITLGQIYYEQYF. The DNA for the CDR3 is TGTGCCAGTAGTATAACCCTGGGACAGATTTACTACGAGCAGTACTTC.

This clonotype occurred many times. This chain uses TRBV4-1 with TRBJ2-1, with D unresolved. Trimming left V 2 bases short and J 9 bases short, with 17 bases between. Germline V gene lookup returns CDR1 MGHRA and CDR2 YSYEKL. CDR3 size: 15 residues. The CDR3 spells CASSQMTGRLGEQFF. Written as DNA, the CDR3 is TGCGCCAGCAGCCAAATGACTGGTCGTTTGGGTGAGCAGTTCTTC.

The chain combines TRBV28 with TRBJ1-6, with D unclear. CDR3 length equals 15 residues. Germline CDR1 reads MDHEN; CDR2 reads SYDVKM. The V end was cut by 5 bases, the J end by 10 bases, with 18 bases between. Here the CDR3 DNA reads TGTGCCAGCAGTCCAACCGGCCGGAGAGCATCACCCCTCCACTTT. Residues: CASSPTGRRASPLHF.

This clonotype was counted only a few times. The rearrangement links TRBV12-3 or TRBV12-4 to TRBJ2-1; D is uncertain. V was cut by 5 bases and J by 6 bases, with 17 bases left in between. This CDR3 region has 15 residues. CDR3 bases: TGTGCCAGCAGTGTGCAAGTGCTAGGTGGCAATGAGCAGTTCTTC. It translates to CASSVQVLGGNEQFF.

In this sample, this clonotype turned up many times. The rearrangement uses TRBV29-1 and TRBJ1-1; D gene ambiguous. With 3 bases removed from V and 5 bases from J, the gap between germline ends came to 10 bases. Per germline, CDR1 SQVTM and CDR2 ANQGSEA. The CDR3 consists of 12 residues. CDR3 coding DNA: TGCAGCGTTGACAAAGGAAGTACTGAAGCTTTCTTT. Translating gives CSVDKGSTEAFF.

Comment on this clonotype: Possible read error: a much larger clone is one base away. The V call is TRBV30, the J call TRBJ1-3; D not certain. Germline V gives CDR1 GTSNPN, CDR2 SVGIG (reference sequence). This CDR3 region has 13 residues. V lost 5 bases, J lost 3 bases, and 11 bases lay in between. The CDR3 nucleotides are TGTGCCTGGGACCCGGAGAATGGAAACACCATATATTTT. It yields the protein CAWDPENGNTIYF.

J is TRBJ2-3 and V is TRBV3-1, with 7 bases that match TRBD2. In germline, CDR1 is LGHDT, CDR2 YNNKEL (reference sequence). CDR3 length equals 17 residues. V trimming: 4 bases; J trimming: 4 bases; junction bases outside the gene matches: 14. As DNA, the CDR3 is TGTGCCAGCAGCCGTCCAACTATGGCGGGAGTTGCAGATACGCAGTATTTT. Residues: CASSRPTMAGVADTQYF.